The 5 T cell receptor beta chains below all came from one sample that was sequenced in a study of identical twins. Via MiXCR, TCRdb re-called the 5' RACE reads, giving one row per CDR3 protein. The sample carries approximately 210,000 distinct CDR3 sequences, around a sixth recorded once. Separately, the same data were catalogued under a study of T cells expressing NK-cell markers.

The sequenced sample was CD8+ T cells sorted from blood. The source of these receptors is a woman aged 18-29 years in good health.

This clonotype appeared a few times. The chain combines TRBV12-3 or TRBV12-4 with TRBJ1-2; no firm D call. V was trimmed by 6 bases and J by 8 bases, leaving 22 bases between them. The CDR3 length is 15 residues. The DNA for the CDR3 is TGTGCCAGCAGCCTCGGACCGTGGGCAGGCGAGGGCTACACCTTC. This codes for CASSLGPWAGEGYTF.

The rearrangement uses TRBV7-9 and TRBJ2-1; the D is unclear. CDR3 length: 12 amino acids. The germline gives CDR1 SEHNR, CDR2 FQNEAQ (reference sequence). V dropped 6 bases and J dropped 12 bases, with 15 bases sitting between them. The CDR3 reads CASRETEPWQFF. CDR3 coding DNA: TGTGCCAGCAGGGAAACAGAGCCCTGGCAGTTCTTC.

The chain recombines TRBV7-9 with TRBJ2-7; D possibly corresponds to TRBD1 (6 bases). The germline V gene has CDR1 SEHNR and CDR2 FQNEAQ (reference sequence). V was pared by 4 bases and J by 0 bases, with 10 bases between. The CDR3 extends over 14 amino acids. DNA of the CDR3: TGTGCCAGCAGCTCCGGGACACTCTCCTACGAGCAGTACTTC. Translation: CASSSGTLSYEQYF.

The chain recombines TRBV5-4 with TRBJ2-1; D unresolved. Germline loops: CDR1 SGHNT, CDR2 YYREEE (reference sequence). V was shortened by 0 bases and J by 12 bases, with 10 bases between the two germline ends. The CDR3 sequence is 12 residues long. The CDR3 DNA is TGTGCCAGCAGCTTGGGAGCTTCTGTGCAGTTCTTC. Its protein product is CASSLGASVQFF. The whole variable domain, remainder taken from reference TRBV5-4 and TRBJ2-1, is ETGVTQSPTHLIKTRGQQVTLRCSSQSGHNTVSWYQQALGQGPQFIFQYYREEENGRGNFPPRFSGLQFPNYSSELNVNALELDDSALYLCASSLGASVQFFGPGTRLTVL.

The table lists this clonotype with many counts. The chain employs TRBV5-1 and TRBJ2-2; TRBD2 agrees at 12 bases. Trimming took 4 bases from V and 5 from J; bases not matched to a gene: 6. This CDR3 is 16 amino acids long. Per the germline V gene, CDR1 is SGHRS and CDR2 is YFSETQ. CDR3 nucleotides: TGCGCCAGCAGCCTACGACTAGCGGGAGATACCGGGGAGCTGTTTTTT. It codes for CASSLRLAGDTGELFF.